The clone carrying this TCR beta chain was counted once. After removal of 2 bases from V and 8 bases from J, the junction contained 5 bases not matched to a gene. CDR3 length: 15 amino acids. In germline, CDR1 is SEHNR, CDR2 FQNEAQ (reference sequence). The record originates from a study of T cell responses to AZD1222 COVID-19 vaccine. Repertoires were generated with immunoSEQ multiplex PCR, while TCRdb's copy carries only in-frame clones and drops some. This sample yields approximately 17,000 clones, of which 65% to 80% are seen a single time; approximately 14% belongs to the top ten. This specimen was peripheral blood, taken 28 days after the second AZD1222 dose. The clonotype was recovered from an adult who received the AZD1222 COVID-19 vaccine. The chain is built from TRBV7-9 and TRBJ1-6, with 8 bases matching TRBD1. The CDR3 loop is CASSLQGAEDSPLHF. CDR3 coding DNA: TGTGCCAGCAGCTTACAGGGGGCTGAGGATTCACCCCTCCACTTT.